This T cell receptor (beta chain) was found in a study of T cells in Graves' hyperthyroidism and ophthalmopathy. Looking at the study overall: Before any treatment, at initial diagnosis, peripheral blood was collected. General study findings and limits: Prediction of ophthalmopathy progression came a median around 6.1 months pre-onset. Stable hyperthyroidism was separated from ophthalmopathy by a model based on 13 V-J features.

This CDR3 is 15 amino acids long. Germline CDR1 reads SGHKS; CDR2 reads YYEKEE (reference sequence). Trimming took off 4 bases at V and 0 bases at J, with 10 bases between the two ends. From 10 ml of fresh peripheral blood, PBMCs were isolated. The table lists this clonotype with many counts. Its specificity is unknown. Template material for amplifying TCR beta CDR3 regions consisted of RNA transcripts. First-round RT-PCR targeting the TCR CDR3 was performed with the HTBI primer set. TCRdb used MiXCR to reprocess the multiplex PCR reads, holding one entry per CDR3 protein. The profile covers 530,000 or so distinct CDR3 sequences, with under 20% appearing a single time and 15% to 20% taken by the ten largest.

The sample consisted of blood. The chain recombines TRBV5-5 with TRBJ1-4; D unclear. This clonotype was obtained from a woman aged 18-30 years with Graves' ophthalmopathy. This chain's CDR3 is CASSPHGSTNEKLFF. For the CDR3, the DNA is TGTGCCAGCAGCCCTCATGGGTCAACTAATGAAAAACTGTTTTTT.